Listed below are T cell receptor beta chains from one sample, sequenced in a study of blood T cell repertoires in COVID-19. The method was immunoSEQ multiplex PCR; TCRdb's version includes in-frame clones alone and lacks a portion of them. The sample lists more than 95,000 clones, approximately 80% seen once, with over 9% in the top ten. The sample comprised peripheral blood. These receptors all stem from a woman aged 70-85 years with acute or convalescent COVID-19. CDR3s include the opening cysteine and the closing phenylalanine or tryptophan. Each record gives: clone size, J gene, V gene, D gene, CDR3 DNA, CDR3 protein. D genes are given only for firm matches. A row's size may be missing; if present it is once, few, many or a size class.

>once|TRBJ2-5|TRBV20-1|NA
TGCAGTGCTAGCGACCAAGAGACCCAGTACTTC
CSASDQETQYF
>few|TRBJ2-7|TRBV6-6|NA
TGTGCCAGCAGTCCGGGGGTCTACGAGCAGTACTTC
CASSPGVYEQYF
>once|TRBJ2-4|TRBV2|TRBD1
TGTGCCAGCAGCCTAGGGGGCGAATTGCTAGCCAAAAACATTCAGTACTTC
CASSLGGELLAKNIQYF
>NA|TRBJ2-7|TRBV27|TRBD2
TGTGCCAGCAGCTGGCTAGGCGGGAGTGGTGAGGAGCAGTACTTC
CASSWLGGSGEEQYF
>NA|TRBJ2-5|TRBV29-1|TRBD1
TGCAGCGTTGTCGGGACAGCCTTTGGGGAGACCCAGTACTTC
CSVVGTAFGETQYF
>NA|TRBJ2-5|TRBV18|NA
TGTGCCAGCTCACCATTTACTAGCAACTTCCAAGAGACCCAGTACTTC
CASSPFTSNFQETQYF
>once|TRBJ1-1|TRBV6-5|NA
TGTGCCAGCAGTTACAAGCCGGGTGGCACTGAAGCTTTCTTT
CASSYKPGGTEAFF
>NA|TRBJ1-2|TRBV6-5|TRBD1
TGTGCCAGCAGTTCAGGGGGCCACTTCTATGGCTACACCTTC
CASSSGGHFYGYTF
>NA|TRBJ2-1|TRBV5-4|TRBD1
TGTGCCAGCAGCGGCGAAACTCCGGGACAGGCTTACAATGAGCAGTTCTTC
CASSGETPGQAYNEQFF
>NA|TRBJ2-7|TRBV7-8|NA
TGTGCCAGCAGCCCCGGTTACGAGCAGTACTTC
CASSPGYEQYF
>few|TRBJ1-1|TRBV19|TRBD1
TGTGCCAGTAGTATTGGACAGGGTTGGGCTGAAGCTTTCTTT
CASSIGQGWAEAFF
>NA|TRBJ2-1|TRBV19|NA
TGTGCCAGTAGTATGTCGGTATACTACAATGAGCAGTTCTTC
CASSMSVYYNEQFF
>NA|TRBJ2-7|TRBV4-3|TRBD1
TGCGCCAGCAGCCAAGCCCTCGGACAGGAACAGTACTTC
CASSQALGQEQYF
>NA|TRBJ1-6|TRBV5-1|NA
TGCGCCAGCAGCTTGGGGCAGGGCGGTTCACCCCTCCACTTT
CASSLGQGGSPLHF
>NA|TRBJ1-1|TRBV5-4|NA
TGTGCCAGCAGCTTGGCAACAGCAGAAGCTTTCTTT
CASSLATAEAFF
>once|TRBJ1-2|TRBV20-1|TRBD1
TGCAGTGCTAGTCGACAGGGGGACAGCTATGGCTACACCTTC
CSASRQGDSYGYTF
>NA|TRBJ2-7|TRBV10-3|TRBD1
TGTGCCAGCTCCGGGACAGGGGTCTACGAGCAGTACTTC
CASSGTGVYEQYF
>NA|TRBJ1-1|TRBV9|TRBD1
TGTGCCAGCAGCGTAGTTCCGGGACAGGCACCTAACACTGAAGCTTTCTTT
CASSVVPGQAPNTEAFF
>NA|TRBJ2-4|TRBV19|TRBD2
TGTGCCAGTAGCCTCCCGGGAGGACTAGCCAAAAACATTCAGTACTTC
CASSLPGGLAKNIQYF
>once|TRBJ2-1|TRBV19|NA
TGTGCCAGTAGTATGGGGCCTGGCAATGAGCAGTTCTTC
CASSMGPGNEQFF
>NA|TRBJ2-5|TRBV28|TRBD2
TGTGCCAGCAGTTTCCAACTAGCGGGAGGGGGGGAGACCCAGTACTTC
CASSFQLAGGGETQYF
>NA|TRBJ1-2|TRBV5-1|NA
TGCGCCAGCAGCTTGGGAAGCACCTACTATGGCTACACCTTC
CASSLGSTYYGYTF
>NA|TRBJ2-1|TRBV19|NA
TGTGCCAGTAGTATGGCGGATAGCTCCTACAATGAGCAGTTCTTC
CASSMADSSYNEQFF
>NA|TRBJ2-1|TRBV7-9|NA
TGTGCCAGCAGCTTAGGGGACTCGAGGAATGAGCAGTTCTTC
CASSLGDSRNEQFF
>NA|TRBJ2-2|TRBV7-2|TRBD1
TGTGCCAGTAAAGTGGGACAGCTGACCGGGGAGCTGTTTTTT
CASKVGQLTGELFF
>NA|TRBJ2-7|TRBV27|NA
TGTGCCAGCAGTTTAAATCCCCTTAACGAGCAGTACTTC
CASSLNPLNEQYF
>few|TRBJ2-3|TRBV27|NA
TGTGCCAGCAGTTTAAAAGTAGGGCAGGGGAAGCGAGATACGCAGTATTTT
CASSLKVGQGKRDTQYF
>NA|TRBJ2-3|TRBV5-6|NA
TGTGCCAGCAGCTTGGTACAGATCACAGATACGCAGTATTTT
CASSLVQITDTQYF
>NA|TRBJ1-1|TRBV7-9|NA
TGTGCCAGCAGCTTAGCAGCCCACACTGAAGCTTTCTTT
CASSLAAHTEAFF
>NA|TRBJ2-1|TRBV6-1|TRBD1
TGTGCCAGCAGTGAACAGGGGGCATCAAATGAGCAGTTCTTC
CASSEQGASNEQFF
>NA|TRBJ2-7|TRBV5-5|NA
TGTGCCAGCAGCCGATATTCGGGGGAGCGGACCTACGAGCAGTACTTC
CASSRYSGERTYEQYF
>NA|TRBJ1-3|TRBV25-1|NA
TGTGCCAGCAGTGTAGGGACAGGAAACACCATATATTTT
CASSVGTGNTIYF
>once|TRBJ2-1|TRBV4-2|TRBD2
TGTGCCAGCGGGACTAGCGAATCTAAGCAGTTCTTC
CASGTSESKQFF